The sequence of this TCR beta chain was determined in a study of response to subunit inactivated influenza vaccine. Study-wide results and limits: Few new T cells, the authors suggested, are recruited by each seasonal influenza vaccination.

The germline V gene has CDR1 MGHRA and CDR2 YSYEKL. The CDR3 is 15 residues long, ends included. This clonotype was detected many times. Its antigen is as yet unknown. Since no conserved phenylalanine or tryptophan closes the CDR3, a read error is the likely cause. The limits of the CDR3 on the DNA are not certain, so only TCRdb's listed CDR3 is given. A single record per CDR3 protein comes from TCRdb applying MiXCR to the RT-PCR reads. The repertoire consists of 800,000 or so distinct CDR3 sequences, with about 20% occurring once and the leading ten covering about a tenth. The V call is TRBV4-1, the J call TRBJ2-1; the table names TRBD2, a call not compared with the DNA. The sample here was PBMCs from blood, taken roughly 5 days after vaccination. This receptor was taken from a man aged 45-65 years who received an inactivated influenza vaccine. This CDR3 is CASSHPEGASGPPLL.